This TCR beta chain derives from a study of T-cell memory formation after mild COVID-19. Study-level background: TCR clusters mostly belonged to single donors.

Germline CDR1 reads SGHDN; CDR2 reads FVKESK. This CDR3 region has 16 residues. V lost 1 base to trimming and J lost 6 bases; unmatched junction nucleotides: 8. TCRdb analysed the 5' RACE reads with MiXCR anew, one entry per CDR3 protein. The data contain about 560,000 distinct CDR3 sequences, under 20% of them singletons. The sequencing input was PBMCs or a T cell subset sorted from them (not recorded which). This clonotype was obtained from an adult woman who had mild COVID-19 (a few samples of this study predate the infection). Cell type and time point are not known. V gene TRBV14 combines with J gene TRBJ2-5, with TRBD2 identical over 10 bases. CDR3 sequence: CASSQVTSGNGKTQYF. The CDR3 region has the DNA TGTGCCAGCAGCCAAGTCACTAGCGGGAATGGGAAGACCCAGTACTTC.